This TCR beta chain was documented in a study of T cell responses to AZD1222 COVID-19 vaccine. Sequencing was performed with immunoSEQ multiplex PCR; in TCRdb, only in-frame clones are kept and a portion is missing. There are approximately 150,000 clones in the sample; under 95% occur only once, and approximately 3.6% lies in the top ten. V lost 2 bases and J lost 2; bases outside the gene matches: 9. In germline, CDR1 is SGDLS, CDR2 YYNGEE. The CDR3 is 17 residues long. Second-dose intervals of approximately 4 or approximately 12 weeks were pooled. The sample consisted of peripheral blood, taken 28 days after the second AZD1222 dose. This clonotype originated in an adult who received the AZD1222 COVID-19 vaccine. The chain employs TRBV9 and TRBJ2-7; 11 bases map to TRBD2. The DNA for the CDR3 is TGTGCCAGCAGCGTTGAGGGGGAACTAGCGGGAGCCTACGAGCAGTACTTC. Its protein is CASSVEGELAGAYEQYF.